This paragraph covers one T cell receptor beta chain sequence. V gave up 0 bases and J gave up 4 bases, with 13 bases separating them. The CDR3 length is 15 residues. The germline CDR1 and CDR2 sequences are SGDLS and YYNGEE. Profiling relied on immunoSEQ multiplex PCR, and the TCRdb table lists in-frame clones only, not all of them. The sample includes a few hundred thousand clones, 89% of them seen just once. This sample was taken from a study of blood T cell repertoires in COVID-19. Sequenced sample: PBMCs or T cells enriched from blood (not recorded which). The clonotype originates from a woman in her forties who had recovered from COVID-19. The rearrangement joins TRBV9 to TRBJ1-1; no reliable D call. The CDR3 region is CASSVEAGLSTEAFF. In DNA form, the CDR3 reads TGTGCCAGCAGCGTAGAGGCGGGTTTAAGCACTGAAGCTTTCTTT.